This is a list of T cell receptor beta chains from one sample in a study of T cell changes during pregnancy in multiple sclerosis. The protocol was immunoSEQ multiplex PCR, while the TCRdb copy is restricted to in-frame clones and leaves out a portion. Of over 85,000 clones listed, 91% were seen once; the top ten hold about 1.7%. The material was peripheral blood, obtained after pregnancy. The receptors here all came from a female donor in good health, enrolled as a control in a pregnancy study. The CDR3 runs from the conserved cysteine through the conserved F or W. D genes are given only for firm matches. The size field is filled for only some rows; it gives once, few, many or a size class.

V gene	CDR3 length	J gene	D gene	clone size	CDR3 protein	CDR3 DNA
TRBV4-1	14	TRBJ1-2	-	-	CASSQADKDYGYTF	TGCGCCAGCAGCCAAGCCGACAAGGACTATGGCTACACCTTC
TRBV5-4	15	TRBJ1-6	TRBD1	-	CASSLFLTGNSPLHF	TGTGCCAGCAGCTTGTTTTTGACAGGGAATTCACCCCTCCACTTT
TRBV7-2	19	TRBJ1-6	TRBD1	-	CASSSLLVLGTGHNSPLHF	TGTGCCAGCAGCTCTTTGTTGGTGTTGGGGACAGGGCATAATTCACCCCTCCACTTT
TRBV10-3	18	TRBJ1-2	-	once	CAISESIYRAGAPYGYTF	TGTGCCATCAGTGAGTCAATTTATAGGGCAGGGGCGCCCTATGGCTACACCTTC
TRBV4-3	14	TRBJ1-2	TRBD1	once	CASSRDRDNYGYTF	TGCGCCAGCAGCCGGGACAGAGATAACTATGGCTACACCTTC
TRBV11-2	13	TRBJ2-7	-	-	CASSLRQNYEQYF	TGTGCCAGCAGCTTACGACAGAACTACGAGCAGTACTTC
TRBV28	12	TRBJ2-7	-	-	CASSLSTGEQYF	TGTGCCAGCAGTTTATCCACAGGCGAGCAGTACTTC
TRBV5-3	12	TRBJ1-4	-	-	CARSLAPGQLFF	TGTGCCAGAAGCTTGGCCCCAGGGCAACTGTTTTTT
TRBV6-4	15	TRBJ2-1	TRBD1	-	CASSEEQGAFNEQFF	TGTGCCAGCAGTGAGGAACAGGGGGCGTTCAATGAGCAGTTCTTC
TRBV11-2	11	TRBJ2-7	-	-	CASSPLYEQYF	TGTGCCAGCAGCCCCCTCTACGAGCAGTACTTC
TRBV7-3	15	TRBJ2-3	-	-	CASSPQRGFTDTQYF	TGTGCCAGCAGCCCTCAAAGGGGTTTCACAGATACGCAGTATTTT
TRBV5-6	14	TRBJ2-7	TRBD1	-	CASTPGTGPYEQYF	TGTGCCAGCACCCCCGGGACAGGGCCCTACGAGCAGTACTTC
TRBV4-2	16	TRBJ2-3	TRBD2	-	CASSQERDYSTDTQYF	TGTGCCAGCAGCCAAGAACGGGACTATTCCACAGATACGCAGTATTTT
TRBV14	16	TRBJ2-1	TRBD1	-	CASSPQGASAVGGQFF	TGTGCCAGCAGCCCACAGGGGGCCAGTGCGGTGGGGGGGCAGTTCTTC
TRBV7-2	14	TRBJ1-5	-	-	CASSSRTENQPQHF	TGTGCCAGCAGCTCCCGGACAGAGAATCAGCCCCAGCATTTT
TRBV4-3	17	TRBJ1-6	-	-	CASSQGITLGGNSPLHF	TGCGCCAGCAGCCAAGGGATTACTCTAGGGGGAAATTCACCCCTCCACTTT
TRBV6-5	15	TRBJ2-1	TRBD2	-	CASSAGTSSYNEQFF	TGTGCCAGCAGCGCCGGGACTAGCTCCTACAATGAGCAGTTCTTC
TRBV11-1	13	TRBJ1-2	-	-	CASSLVAGSGYTF	TGTGCCAGCAGCTTAGTGGCCGGGTCCGGCTACACCTTC
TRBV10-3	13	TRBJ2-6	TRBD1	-	CASGGTGANVLTF	TGTGCCTCAGGGGGCACTGGGGCCAACGTCCTGACTTTC
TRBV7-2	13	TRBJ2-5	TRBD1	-	CASSRDRGETQYF	TGTGCCAGCAGCCGGGACAGGGGGGAGACCCAGTACTTC
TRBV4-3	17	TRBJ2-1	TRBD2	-	CASSQSKLAGAYNEQFF	TGCGCCAGCAGCCAATCCAAACTAGCGGGGGCATACAATGAGCAGTTCTTC
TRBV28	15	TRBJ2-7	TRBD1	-	CASSTTGGSTYEQYF	TGTGCCAGCAGTACCACAGGGGGAAGCACCTACGAGCAGTACTTC
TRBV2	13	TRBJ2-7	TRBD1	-	CASKIGGAYEQYF	TGTGCCAGCAAGATAGGGGGCGCATACGAGCAGTACTTC
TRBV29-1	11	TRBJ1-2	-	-	CSERTLYGYTF	TGCAGCGAGAGAACGCTCTATGGCTACACCTTC
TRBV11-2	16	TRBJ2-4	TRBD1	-	CASRRGQGLTKNIQYF	TGTGCCAGCCGAAGAGGACAGGGTCTCACCAAAAACATTCAGTACTTC